This is a list of T cell receptor beta chains from one sample in a study of OX40 agonist ivuxolimab in advanced cancers. The table came from immunoSEQ multiplex PCR; TCRdb's copy has only in-frame clones and leaves some out. This table has 55,000 to 85,000 clones, approximately 86% appearing once. The material was CD4+ or CD8+ T cells sorted from blood, obtained in a trial of the OX40 agonist ivuxolimab. The source is an adult with an advanced solid tumor such as melanoma, head and neck, liver or kidney cancer. Each CDR3 is given with its conserved first and last residue. The order of the fields is V gene, clone size, D gene, J gene, CDR3 DNA, CDR3 protein. A D gene is named only where the DNA matches it firmly. Size tells how often a clone was seen (once, few, many) or the class of an expanded clone, and some rows leave it out.

TRBV28	.	.	TRBJ2-4	TGTGCCAGCAGCCTAGAACAGGGGGGGAGCATTCAGTACTTC	CASSLEQGGSIQYF
TRBV4-3	.	TRBD2	TRBJ2-3	TGCGCCAGCAGCCGCCGGACTAGCGGGAAAGTGGGTGATACGCAGTATTTT	CASSRRTSGKVGDTQYF
TRBV9	.	.	TRBJ1-2	TGTGCCAGCAGCGTAGGACCTAACTATGGCTACACCTTC	CASSVGPNYGYTF
TRBV5-5	.	.	TRBJ2-7	TGTGCCAGCAGCTTAGTTGGGACGACCTACGAGCAGTACTTC	CASSLVGTTYEQYF
TRBV28	.	TRBD2	TRBJ2-1	TGTGCCAGCAGTTTCGACGGGAGGGCCTACAATGAGCAGTTCTTC	CASSFDGRAYNEQFF
TRBV19	.	.	TRBJ1-2	TGTGCCAGTATGGGGGCGCCGCCTAACTATGGCTACACCTTC	CASMGAPPNYGYTF
TRBV6-5	.	TRBD1	TRBJ1-4	TGTGCCAGCAGTTACTCGCAGGGGGGTGAAGAAAAACTGTTTTTT	CASSYSQGGEEKLFF
TRBV5-5	.	TRBD1	TRBJ1-3	TGTGCCAGCAGCTGGGACAGGGCTGGAAACACCATATATTTT	CASSWDRAGNTIYF
TRBV7-6	once	TRBD2	TRBJ2-1	TGTGCCAGCAGCCCGGGGACTAGAGGGGATGAGCAGTTCTTC	CASSPGTRGDEQFF
TRBV6-1	.	.	TRBJ2-3	TGTGCCAGCAGTGGTGACAGGTACCCTGCAGATACGCAGTATTTT	CASSGDRYPADTQYF